The source of this T cell receptor beta chain is a study of blood T cell repertoires in COVID-19. Study information: Nucleic acid was either cDNA or gDNA, and it came from T cells, B-cell-depleted T cells, or PBMCs.

CDR3 length equals 16 residues. J lost 1 base, V lost 1 base, and 6 bases had no gene match. CDR1 and CDR2 (germline): SGHRS, YFSETQ. Using immunoSEQ multiplex PCR, the repertoire was profiled, and TCRdb retains in-frame clones only, with some absent. The data contain about 190,000 clones, roughly nine tenths of them seen just once; the ten biggest clones take up 1.1%. Sequencing was done on a sample of peripheral blood. The clonotype comes from a man aged 30 to 45 with acute or convalescent COVID-19. This chain links TRBV5-1 with TRBJ2-3; 7 nucleotides align to TRBD2. CDR3: CASSLQRGTGTDTQYF. In DNA, the CDR3 is TGCGCCAGCAGCTTGCAGCGGGGAACCGGCACAGATACGCAGTATTTT.